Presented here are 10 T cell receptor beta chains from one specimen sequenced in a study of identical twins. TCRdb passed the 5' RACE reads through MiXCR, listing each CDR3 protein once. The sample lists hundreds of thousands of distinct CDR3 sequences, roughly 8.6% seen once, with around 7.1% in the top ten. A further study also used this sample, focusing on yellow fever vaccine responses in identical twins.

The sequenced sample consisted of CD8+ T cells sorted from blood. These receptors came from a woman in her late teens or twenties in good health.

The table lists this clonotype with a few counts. CDR3: CASSLEQESDEQFF. In DNA form, the CDR3 reads TGCGCCAGCAGCCTAGAACAGGAATCGGATGAGCAGTTCTTC. The chain recombines TRBV4-3 with TRBJ2-1, with D perhaps TRBD1 (5 bases). Germline V gene sequence: CDR1 LGHNA, CDR2 YSLEER. The CDR3 runs 14 residues. V lost 4 bases to trimming and J lost 8 bases, with 15 bases between them.

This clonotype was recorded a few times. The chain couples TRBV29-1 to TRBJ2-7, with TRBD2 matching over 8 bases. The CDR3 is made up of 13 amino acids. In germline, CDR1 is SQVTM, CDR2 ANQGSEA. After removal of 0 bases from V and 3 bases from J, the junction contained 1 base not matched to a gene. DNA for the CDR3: TGCAGCGTTGAAGATGGGACTAGCTACGAGCAGTACTTC. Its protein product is CSVEDGTSYEQYF.

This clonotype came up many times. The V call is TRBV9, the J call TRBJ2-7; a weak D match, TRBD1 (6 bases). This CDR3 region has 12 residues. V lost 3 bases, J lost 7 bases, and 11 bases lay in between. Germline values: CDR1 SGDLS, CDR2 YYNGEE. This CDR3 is CASSEVGGEQYF. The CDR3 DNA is TGTGCCAGCAGCGAAGTAGGGGGAGAGCAGTACTTC.

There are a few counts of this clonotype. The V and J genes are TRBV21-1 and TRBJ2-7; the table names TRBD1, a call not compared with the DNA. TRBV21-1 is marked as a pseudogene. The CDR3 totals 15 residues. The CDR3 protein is CASSNPGQGWYEQYF. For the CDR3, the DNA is TGTGCCAGCAGCAACCCGGGACAGGGCTGGTACGAGCAGTACTTC.

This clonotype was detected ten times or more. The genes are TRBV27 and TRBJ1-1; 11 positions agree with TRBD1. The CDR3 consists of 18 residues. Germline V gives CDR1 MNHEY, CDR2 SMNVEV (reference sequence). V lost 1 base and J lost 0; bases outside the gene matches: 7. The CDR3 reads CASSLFPGDRGLNTEAFF. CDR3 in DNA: TGTGCCAGCAGTTTATTCCCTGGGGACAGGGGGTTGAACACTGAAGCTTTCTTT.

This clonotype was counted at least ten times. Written as DNA, the CDR3 is TGTGCCAGCAGTTCCCCCGGGGACACAGATACGCAGTATTTT. This gives the protein CASSSPGDTDTQYF. The rearrangement uses TRBV27 and TRBJ2-3; the D gene is possibly TRBD2 (5 bases). Germline CDR1 reads MNHEY; CDR2 reads SMNVEV (reference sequence). V lost 4 bases and J lost 2, with 10 bases in between. The CDR3 sequence is 14 residues long.

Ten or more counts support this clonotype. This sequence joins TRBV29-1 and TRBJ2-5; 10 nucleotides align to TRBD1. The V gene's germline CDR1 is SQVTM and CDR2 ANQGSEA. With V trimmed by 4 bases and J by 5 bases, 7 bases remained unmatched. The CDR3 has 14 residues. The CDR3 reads CSVVRRGQGETQYF. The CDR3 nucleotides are TGCAGCGTTGTTAGGCGGGGACAGGGGGAGACCCAGTACTTC.

This chain's CDR3 is CASSYGLFTGELFF. CDR3 DNA: TGTGCCAGCAGTTATGGACTATTCACCGGGGAGCTGTTTTTT. The chain links TRBV27 to TRBJ2-2, with D tentatively TRBD2 (6 bases). V dropped 4 bases and J dropped 4 bases, with 10 bases sitting between them. Per the germline V gene, CDR1 is MNHEY and CDR2 is SMNVEV (reference sequence). This CDR3 contains 14 residues.

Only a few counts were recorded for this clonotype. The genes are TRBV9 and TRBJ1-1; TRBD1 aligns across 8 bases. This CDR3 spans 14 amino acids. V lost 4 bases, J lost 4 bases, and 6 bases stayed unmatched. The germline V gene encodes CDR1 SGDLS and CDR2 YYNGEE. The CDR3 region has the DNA TGTGCCAGCAGCCCCGACGGACAGGGCACTGAAGCTTTCTTT. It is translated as CASSPDGQGTEAFF.

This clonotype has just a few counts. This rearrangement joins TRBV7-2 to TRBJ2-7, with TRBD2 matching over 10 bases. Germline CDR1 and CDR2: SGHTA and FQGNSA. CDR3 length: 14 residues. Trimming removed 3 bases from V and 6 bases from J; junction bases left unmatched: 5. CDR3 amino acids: CASSFSGGNSEQYF. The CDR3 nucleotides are TGTGCCAGCAGCTTTAGCGGGGGGAACTCCGAGCAGTACTTC. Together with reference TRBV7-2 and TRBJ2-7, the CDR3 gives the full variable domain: GAGVSQSPSNKVTEKGKDVELRCDPISGHTALYWYRQSLGQGLEFLIYFQGNSAPDKSGLPSDRFSAERTGGSVSTLTIQRTQQEDSAVYLCASSFSGGNSEQYFGPGTRLTVT.